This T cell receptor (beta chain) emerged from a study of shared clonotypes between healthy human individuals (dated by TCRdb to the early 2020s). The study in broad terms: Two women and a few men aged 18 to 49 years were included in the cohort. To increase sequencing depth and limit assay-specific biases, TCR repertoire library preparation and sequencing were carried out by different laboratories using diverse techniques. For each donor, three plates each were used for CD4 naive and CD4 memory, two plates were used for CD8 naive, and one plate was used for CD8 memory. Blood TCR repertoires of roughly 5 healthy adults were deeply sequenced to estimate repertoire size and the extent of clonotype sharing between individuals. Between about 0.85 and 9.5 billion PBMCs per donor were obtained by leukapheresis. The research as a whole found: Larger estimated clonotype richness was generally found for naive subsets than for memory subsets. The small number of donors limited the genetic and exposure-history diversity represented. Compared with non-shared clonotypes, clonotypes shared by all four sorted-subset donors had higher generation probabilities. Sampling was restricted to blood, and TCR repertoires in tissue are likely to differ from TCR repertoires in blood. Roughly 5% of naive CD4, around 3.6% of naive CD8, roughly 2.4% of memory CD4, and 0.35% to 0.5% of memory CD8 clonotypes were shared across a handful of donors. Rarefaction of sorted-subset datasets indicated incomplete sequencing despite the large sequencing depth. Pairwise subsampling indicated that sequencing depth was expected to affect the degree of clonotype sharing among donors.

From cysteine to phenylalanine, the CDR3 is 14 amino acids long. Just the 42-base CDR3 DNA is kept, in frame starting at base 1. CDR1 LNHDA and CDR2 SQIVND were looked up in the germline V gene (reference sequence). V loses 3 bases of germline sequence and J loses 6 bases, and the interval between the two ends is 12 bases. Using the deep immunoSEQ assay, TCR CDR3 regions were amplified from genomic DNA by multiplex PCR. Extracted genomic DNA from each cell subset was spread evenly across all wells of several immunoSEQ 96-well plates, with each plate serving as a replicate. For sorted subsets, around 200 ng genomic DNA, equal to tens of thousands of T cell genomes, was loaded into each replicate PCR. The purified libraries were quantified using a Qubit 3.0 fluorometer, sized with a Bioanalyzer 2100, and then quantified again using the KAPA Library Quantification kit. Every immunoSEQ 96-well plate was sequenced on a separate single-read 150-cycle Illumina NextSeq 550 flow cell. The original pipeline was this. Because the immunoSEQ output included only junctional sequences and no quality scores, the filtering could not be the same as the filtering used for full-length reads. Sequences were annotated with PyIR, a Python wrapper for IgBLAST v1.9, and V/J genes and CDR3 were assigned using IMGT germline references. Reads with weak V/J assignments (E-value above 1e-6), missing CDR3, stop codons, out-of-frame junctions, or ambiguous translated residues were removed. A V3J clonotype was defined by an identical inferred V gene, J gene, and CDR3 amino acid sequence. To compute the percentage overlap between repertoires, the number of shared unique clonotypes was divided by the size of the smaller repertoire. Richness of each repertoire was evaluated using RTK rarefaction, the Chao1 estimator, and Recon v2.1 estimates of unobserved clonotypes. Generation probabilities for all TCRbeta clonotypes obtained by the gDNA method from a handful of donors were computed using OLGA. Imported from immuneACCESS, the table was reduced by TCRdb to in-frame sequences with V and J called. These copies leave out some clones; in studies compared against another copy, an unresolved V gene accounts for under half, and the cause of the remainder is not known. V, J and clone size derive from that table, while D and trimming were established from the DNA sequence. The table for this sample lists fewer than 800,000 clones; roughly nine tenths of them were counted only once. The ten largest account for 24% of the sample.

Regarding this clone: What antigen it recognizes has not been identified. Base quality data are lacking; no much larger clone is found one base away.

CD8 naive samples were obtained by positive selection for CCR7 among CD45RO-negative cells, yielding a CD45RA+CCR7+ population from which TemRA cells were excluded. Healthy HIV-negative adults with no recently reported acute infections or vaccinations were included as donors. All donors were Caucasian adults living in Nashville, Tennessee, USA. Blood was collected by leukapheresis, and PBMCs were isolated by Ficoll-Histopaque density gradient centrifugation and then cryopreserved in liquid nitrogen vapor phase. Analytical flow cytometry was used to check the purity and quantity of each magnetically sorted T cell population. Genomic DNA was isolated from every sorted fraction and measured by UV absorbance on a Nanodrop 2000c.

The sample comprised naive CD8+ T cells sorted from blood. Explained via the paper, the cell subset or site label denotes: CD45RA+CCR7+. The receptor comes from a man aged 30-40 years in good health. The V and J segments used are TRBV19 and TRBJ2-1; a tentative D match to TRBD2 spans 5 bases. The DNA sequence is TGTGCCAGTAGTATCTGGAGCGGACGCAATGAGCAGTTCTTC. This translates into CASSIWSGRNEQFF. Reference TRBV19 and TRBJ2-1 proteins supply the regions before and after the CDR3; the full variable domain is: DGGITQSPKYLFRKEGQNVTLSCEQNLNHDAMYWYRQDPGQGLRLIYYSQIVNDFQKGDIAEGYSVSREKKESFPLTVTSAQKNPTAFYLCASSIWSGRNEQFFGPGTRLTVL.